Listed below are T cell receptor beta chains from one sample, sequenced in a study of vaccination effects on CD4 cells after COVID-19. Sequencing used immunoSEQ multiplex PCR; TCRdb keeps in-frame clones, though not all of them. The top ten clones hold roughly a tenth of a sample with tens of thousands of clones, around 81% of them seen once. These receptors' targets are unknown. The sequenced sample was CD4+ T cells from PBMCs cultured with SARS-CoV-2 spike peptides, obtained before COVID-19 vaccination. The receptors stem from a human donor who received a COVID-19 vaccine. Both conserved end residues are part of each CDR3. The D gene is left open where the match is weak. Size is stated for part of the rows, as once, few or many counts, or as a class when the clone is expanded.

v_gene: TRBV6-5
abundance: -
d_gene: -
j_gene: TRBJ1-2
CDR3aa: CATVDRYNYGYTF
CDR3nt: TGTGCCACCGTAGACAGATACAACTATGGCTACACCTTC

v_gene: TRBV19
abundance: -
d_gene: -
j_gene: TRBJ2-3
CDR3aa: CASIPGGASTDTQYF
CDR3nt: TGTGCCAGTATCCCCGGGGGTGCTAGCACAGATACGCAGTATTTT

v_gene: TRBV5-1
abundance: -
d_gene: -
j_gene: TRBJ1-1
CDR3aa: CASSFTGPSNTEAFF
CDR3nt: TGCGCCAGCAGCTTCACGGGACCCTCGAACACTGAAGCTTTCTTT

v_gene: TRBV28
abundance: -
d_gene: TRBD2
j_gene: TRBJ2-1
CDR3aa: CASSSRLGRGIYNEQFF
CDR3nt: TGTGCCAGCAGTTCCCGACTGGGGAGGGGTATTTACAATGAGCAGTTCTTC

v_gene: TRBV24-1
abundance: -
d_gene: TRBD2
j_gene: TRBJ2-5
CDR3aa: CATSDPRGGKTQYF
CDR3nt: TGTGCCACCAGTGATCCCCGGGGGGGAAAGACCCAGTACTTC

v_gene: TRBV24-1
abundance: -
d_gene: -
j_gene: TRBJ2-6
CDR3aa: CATSETDSSGANVLTF
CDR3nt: TGTGCCACCAGTGAGACCGACAGCTCTGGGGCCAACGTCCTGACTTTC

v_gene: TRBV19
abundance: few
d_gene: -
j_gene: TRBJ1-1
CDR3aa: CASSSSGNTEAFF
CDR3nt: TGTGCCAGTAGTAGCAGCGGGAACACTGAAGCTTTCTTT

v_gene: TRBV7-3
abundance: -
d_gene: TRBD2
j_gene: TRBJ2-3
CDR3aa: CASSLSGAGGPSDTQYF
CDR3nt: TGTGCCAGCAGCTTAAGCGGCGCGGGGGGGCCCTCAGATACGCAGTATTTT

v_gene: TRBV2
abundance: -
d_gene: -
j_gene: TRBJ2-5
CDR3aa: CASSEHRYQETQYF
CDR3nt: TGTGCCAGCAGTGAGCACAGGTACCAAGAGACCCAGTACTTC

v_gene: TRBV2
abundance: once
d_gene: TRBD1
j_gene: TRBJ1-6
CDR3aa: CASRRQGSNSPLHF
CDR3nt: TGTGCCAGCAGAAGACAGGGGAGCAATTCACCCCTCCACTTT

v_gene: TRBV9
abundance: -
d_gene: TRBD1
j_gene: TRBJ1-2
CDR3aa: CASSANRGMDYTF
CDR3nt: TGTGCCAGCAGCGCCAACAGGGGAATGGACTACACCTTC

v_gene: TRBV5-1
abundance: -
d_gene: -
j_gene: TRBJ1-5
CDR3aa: CASSLTGVQPQHF
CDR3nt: TGCGCCAGCAGCTTGACCGGGGTCCAGCCCCAGCATTTT

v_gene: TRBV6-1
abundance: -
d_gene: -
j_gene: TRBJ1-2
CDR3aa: CASSEAGGALGYTF
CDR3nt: TGTGCCAGCAGTGAAGCGGGGGGGGCGCTTGGCTACACCTTC

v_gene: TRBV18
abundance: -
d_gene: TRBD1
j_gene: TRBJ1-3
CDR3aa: CASSPPGQVSGNTIYF
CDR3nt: TGTGCCAGCTCACCCCCAGGACAGGTGTCTGGAAACACCATATATTTT

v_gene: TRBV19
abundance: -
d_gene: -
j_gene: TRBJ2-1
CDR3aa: CASKGGIIDNEQFF
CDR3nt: TGTGCCAGTAAGGGGGGCATTATAGACAATGAGCAGTTCTTC

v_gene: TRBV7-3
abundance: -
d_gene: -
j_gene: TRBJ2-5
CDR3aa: CASSLAGIEGETQYF
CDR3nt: TGTGCCAGCAGCTTAGCAGGGATTGAGGGGGAGACCCAGTACTTC

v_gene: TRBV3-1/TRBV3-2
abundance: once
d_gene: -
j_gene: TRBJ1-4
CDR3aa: CASSQEVPGARATNEKLFF
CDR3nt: TGTGCCAGCAGCCAAGAAGTCCCGGGGGCCAGAGCAACTAATGAAAAACTGTTTTTT

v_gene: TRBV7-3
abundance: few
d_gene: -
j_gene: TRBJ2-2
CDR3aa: CASSLIGPGELFF
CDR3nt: TGTGCCAGCAGCTTAATAGGTCCCGGGGAGCTGTTTTTT

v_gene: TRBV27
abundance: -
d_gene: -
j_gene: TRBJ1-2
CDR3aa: CASRAAVRDYGYTF
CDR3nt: TGTGCCAGCAGGGCGGCAGTTAGGGACTATGGCTACACCTTC

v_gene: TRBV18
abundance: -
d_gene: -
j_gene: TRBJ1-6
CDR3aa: CASSPMSGDNSPLHF
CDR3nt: TGTGCCAGCTCACCTATGTCGGGTGATAATTCACCCCTCCACTTT

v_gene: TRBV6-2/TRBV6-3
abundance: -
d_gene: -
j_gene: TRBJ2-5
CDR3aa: CASSYGTRVTQETQYF
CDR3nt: TGTGCCAGCAGTTACGGGACACGAGTTACCCAAGAGACCCAGTACTTC

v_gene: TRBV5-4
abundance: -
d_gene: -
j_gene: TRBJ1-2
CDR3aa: CASSFGSSYGGYTF
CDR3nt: TGTGCCAGCAGCTTCGGCTCATCCTACGGTGGCTACACCTTC

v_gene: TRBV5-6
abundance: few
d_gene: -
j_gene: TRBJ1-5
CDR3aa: CASSLRGPGDQPQHF
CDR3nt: TGTGCCAGCAGCTTGCGTGGCCCGGGTGATCAGCCCCAGCATTTT